Reported below is one T cell receptor (beta chain). No antigen is known for it. Peripheral blood came from all dose cohorts at three timepoints. The data belong to a study of OX40 agonist ivuxolimab in advanced cancers. Study-level information: Patients were dosed intravenously with ivuxolimab at 0.01 to 10 mg/kg every 2 weeks.

The assay was immunoSEQ multiplex PCR, and TCRdb's table has in-frame clones only and misses some. The table lists about 8,700 clones, about 87% of them singletons. V was trimmed by 1 base and J by 12 bases, leaving 10 bases between them. Germline V CDR1 and CDR2: SGHTS, YDEGEE. The CDR3 spans 11 residues. The study's findings and limits: The mean number of expanded clones was higher in CD8+ T cells than in CD4+. The specificity for antigen of the expanded peripheral T cells was not determined.

This specimen was CD4+ or CD8+ T cells sorted from blood, taken in a trial of the OX40 agonist ivuxolimab. This TCR was recovered from an adult with an advanced solid tumor such as melanoma, head and neck, liver or kidney cancer. V gene TRBV5-8 combines with J gene TRBJ1-2; no clear D gene. The CDR3 protein is CASSLITEDTF. CDR3 DNA: TGTGCCAGCAGCTTGATTACGGAAGACACCTTC.